These 12 T cell receptor beta chains were all obtained from the same sample, sequenced in a study of CXCR3-negative and CXCR3-positive naive CD8 T cells. Study findings and constraints: Hydrophobicity was higher for TRB CDR3s found in CXCR3-positive naive cells than in CXCR3-negative naive cells.

No cognate antigen is known for these TCRs. All TRB cDNA libraries came from 5' RACE performed with UMI labels. Each CDR3 protein gets one entry in TCRdb, which reprocessed the 5' RACE reads and gives no DNA. Found here are about 150,000 distinct CDR3 sequences; the top ten clones hold 0.41%. The specimen sequenced was naive CXCR3+ CD8+ T cells from blood. The subset denotes: CD45RO-CCR7+CD27+CD95- naive CD8+ T cells expressing CXCR3 (TNR3+). The receptor set was obtained from a human donor in good health. Some clones in this sample may be carry-over from other donors' samples.

V and J are TRBV19 and TRBJ1-1. Germline CDR1 reads LNHDA; CDR2 reads SQIVND (reference sequence). There are 13 residues in the CDR3. The CDR3 sequence: CASSWSGITEAFF.

The rearrangement joins TRBV7-6 to TRBJ2-7; checking the TCRdb D call of TRBD1 is not possible without DNA. The CDR3 extends over 16 amino acids. Germline V gene lookup returns CDR1 SGHVS and CDR2 FNYEAQ. The CDR3 is CASSRYSGQGAYEQYF.

This chain connects TRBV19 to TRBJ2-3; the TCRdb D gene call, TRBD2, has no DNA to confirm it. CDR1 LNHDA and CDR2 SQIVND come from the germline V gene (reference sequence). The CDR3 is made up of 17 amino acids. Here the CDR3 reads CASSMTRGSGGTDTQYF.

This chain uses TRBV28 with TRBJ1-1; TCRdb returns TRBD1, unconfirmable since there is no DNA. This CDR3 spans 14 amino acids. Germline V lookup: CDR1 MDHEN, CDR2 SYDVKM. The CDR3 loop reads CASSFGGEGTEAFF.

The chain combines TRBV5-5 with TRBJ2-1; the TCRdb call, TRBD2, lacks DNA for checking. This CDR3 comprises 14 residues. The germline V gene encodes CDR1 SGHKS and CDR2 YYEKEE (reference sequence). This CDR3 reads CASSFRGDYNEQFF.

The J gene is TRBJ2-1, the V gene TRBV6-2 or TRBV6-3. Germline V gene sequence: CDR1 MNHEY, CDR2 SVGEGT. This CDR3 has 12 residues. The CDR3 protein is CASSYPYNEQFF.

This chain uses TRBV4-2 with TRBJ2-1. The CDR3 extends over 13 amino acids. Germline CDR1 is LGHNA and CDR2 is YNFKEQ. The CDR3: CASSQLLGQEQFF.

V and J are TRBV7-8 and TRBJ1-1. Germline V lookup: CDR1 SGHVS, CDR2 FQNEAQ. CDR3 length: 17 amino acids. CDR3: CASSLEVRQSMNTEAFF.

The chain is built from TRBV13 and TRBJ2-2; without DNA, the TCRdb call of TRBD2 cannot be checked. The length of the CDR3 is 16 residues. Germline V gives CDR1 PRHDT, CDR2 FYEKMQ (reference sequence). This chain's CDR3 is CASTATSAPRAGELFF.

The J gene is TRBJ1-3, the V gene TRBV7-6. The germline CDR1 and CDR2 sequences are SGHVS and FNYEAQ. The CDR3 totals 16 residues. CDR3 sequence: CASSAAGRDSGNTIYF.

The rearrangement uses TRBV5-4 and TRBJ2-7. Germline-derived CDR1 and CDR2 are SGHNT and YYREEE (reference sequence). The length of the CDR3 is 14 residues. The CDR3: CASSPTYRSYEQYF.

V is TRBV7-9 and J is TRBJ2-7; TCRdb picks TRBD1, but there is no DNA to check that call. CDR1 and CDR2 (germline): SEHNR, FQNEAQ (reference sequence). The CDR3 spans 13 residues. Here the CDR3 reads CASSPTGDYEQYF. The full variable domain, rest sourced from reference TRBV7-9 and TRBJ2-7, is DTGVSQNPRHKITKRGQNVTFRCDPISEHNRLYWYRQTLGQGPEFLTYFQNEAQLEKSRLLSDRFSAERPKGSFSTLEIQRTEQGDSAMYLCASSPTGDYEQYFGPGTRLTVT.